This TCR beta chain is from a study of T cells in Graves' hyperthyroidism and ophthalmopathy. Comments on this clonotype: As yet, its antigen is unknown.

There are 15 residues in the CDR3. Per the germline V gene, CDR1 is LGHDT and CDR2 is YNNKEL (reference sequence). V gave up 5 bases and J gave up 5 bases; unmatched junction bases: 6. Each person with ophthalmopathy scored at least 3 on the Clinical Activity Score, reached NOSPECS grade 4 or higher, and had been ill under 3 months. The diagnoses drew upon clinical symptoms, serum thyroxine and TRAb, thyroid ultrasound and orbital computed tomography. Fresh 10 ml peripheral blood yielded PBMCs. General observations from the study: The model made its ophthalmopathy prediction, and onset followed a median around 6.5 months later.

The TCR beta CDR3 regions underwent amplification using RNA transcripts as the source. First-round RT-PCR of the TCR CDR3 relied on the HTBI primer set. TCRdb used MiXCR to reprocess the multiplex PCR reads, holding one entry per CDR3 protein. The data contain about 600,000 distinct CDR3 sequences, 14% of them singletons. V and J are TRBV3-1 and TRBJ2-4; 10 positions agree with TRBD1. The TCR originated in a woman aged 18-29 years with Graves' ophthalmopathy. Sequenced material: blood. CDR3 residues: CASSFAGTGENIQYF. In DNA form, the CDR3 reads TGTGCCAGCAGCTTCGCCGGGACAGGGGAAAACATTCAGTACTTC.